The T cell receptor beta chain described here comes from a study of T-cell reconstitution after alpha-beta-depleted transplantation in children. Trimming took off 9 bases at V and 2 bases at J, with 17 bases between the two ends. Germline values: CDR1 SGHTA, CDR2 FQGNSA. This CDR3 has 15 amino acids. Researchers prepared the TCRbeta library using unique molecular identifiers, the study reports. TCRdb re-called the PCR reads through MiXCR, storing one row per CDR3 protein. The sample holds approximately 640,000 distinct CDR3 sequences, 16% seen once. This clonotype was detected a few times. The sample in question was PBMCs from the stem cell graft donor, obtained from the stem cell graft. The TCR comes from a human donor who donated a stem cell graft to a child with acute myeloid leukemia. The V gene is TRBV7-2, the J gene TRBJ2-1, with D possibly being TRBD2 (5 bases). The CDR3 DNA reads as TGTGCCAGTAGTCCCGGGCGGGTTCCCTACAATGAGCAGTTCTTC. Translation gives CASSPGRVPYNEQFF.